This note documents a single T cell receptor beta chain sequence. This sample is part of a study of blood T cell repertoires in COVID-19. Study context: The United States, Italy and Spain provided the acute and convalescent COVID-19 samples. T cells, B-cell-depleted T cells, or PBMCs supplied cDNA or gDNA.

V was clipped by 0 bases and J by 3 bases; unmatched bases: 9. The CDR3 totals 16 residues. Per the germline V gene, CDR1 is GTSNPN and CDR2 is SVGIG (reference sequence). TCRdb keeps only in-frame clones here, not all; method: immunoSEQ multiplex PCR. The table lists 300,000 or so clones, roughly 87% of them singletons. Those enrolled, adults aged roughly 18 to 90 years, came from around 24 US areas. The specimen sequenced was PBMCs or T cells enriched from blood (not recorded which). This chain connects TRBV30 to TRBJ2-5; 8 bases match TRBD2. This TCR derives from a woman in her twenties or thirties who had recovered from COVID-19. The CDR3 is CAWSVTRSGVKETQYF. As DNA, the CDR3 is TGTGCCTGGAGTGTAACGCGTAGCGGGGTTAAAGAGACCCAGTACTTC.